These 17 T cell receptor beta chains share one sample of origin, sequenced in a study of T cells in Graves' hyperthyroidism and ophthalmopathy. TCR beta CDR3 regions were amplified from RNA transcripts. HTBI primers drove first-round RT-PCR of the TCR CDR3. In TCRdb, the multiplex PCR reads were re-called with MiXCR into one record per CDR3 protein. The sample lists 450,000 to 550,000 distinct CDR3 sequences; roughly 25% were seen once. The sequencing sample was made of blood. The receptors come from a woman under 40 with Graves' ophthalmopathy.

This clonotype has at least ten counts. The chain is built from TRBV12-3 or TRBV12-4 and TRBJ2-7; 7 bases map to TRBD1. The CDR3 extends over 15 amino acids. Trimming removed 8 bases from V and 0 bases from J; junction bases left unmatched: 10. The chain's CDR3 is CASATRGPFSYEQYF. In DNA form, the CDR3 reads TGTGCCAGCGCGACGAGGGGGCCCTTCTCCTACGAGCAGTACTTC.

This clonotype appeared many times. The chain is built from TRBV20-1 and TRBJ2-5, with D perhaps matching TRBD1 (5 bases). CDR3 length: 13 amino acids. Trimming shortened V by 5 bases and J by 4 bases, and 14 bases separated the two germline ends. Germline V lookup: CDR1 DFQATT, CDR2 SNEGSKA (reference sequence). CDR3 coding DNA: TGCAGTGCTCAATCAGGGATCCGAGAGACCCAGTACTTC. The encoded protein is CSAQSGIRETQYF.

The rearrangement links TRBV29-1 to TRBJ2-5; TRBD1 aligns across 8 bases. V trimming: 3 bases; J trimming: 5 bases; junction bases outside the gene matches: 5. Germline V gives CDR1 SQVTM, CDR2 ANQGSEA. The length of the CDR3 is 13 residues. CDR3 protein: CSVEDRVDETQYF. In DNA form, the CDR3 reads TGCAGCGTTGAGGACAGGGTAGACGAGACCCAGTACTTC.

The chain carries TRBV20-1 and TRBJ2-2, with a tentative D call TRBD1 (5 bases). The CDR3 runs 13 residues. Germline V CDR1 and CDR2: DFQATT, SNEGSKA (reference sequence). The CDR3 DNA follows: TGCAGCGCCCCTAATCCAGGGACCGGGGAGCTGTTTTTT. It is translated as CSAPNPGTGELFF.

This clonotype was seen only a few times. The gene calls are TRBV28 and TRBJ1-2, with no clear D. Germline CDR1 reads MDHEN; CDR2 reads SYDVKM. CDR3 size: 14 residues. V was clipped by 3 bases and J by 0 bases, with 8 bases between them. CDR3 in amino acids: CASSFRSTNYGYTF. CDR3 nucleotide sequence: TGTGCCAGCAGTTTTAGAAGCACTAACTATGGCTACACCTTC.

The rearrangement joins TRBV4-1 to TRBJ2-6; possibly TRBD2 for D (5 bases). Germline CDR1 MGHRA, CDR2 YSYEKL. The CDR3 runs to 16 residues. Between the trimmed V and J ends, which lost 2 bases and 4 bases, there was a span of 12 bases. The CDR3 here is CASSQPSGSGANVLTF. Written as DNA, the CDR3 is TGCGCCAGCAGCCAACCCAGCGGTTCAGGGGCCAACGTCCTGACTTTC.

The J gene is TRBJ1-5, the V gene TRBV3-1, with D tentatively TRBD1 (5 bases). Trimming stripped 0 bases from V and 2 bases from J, with 14 bases between. CDR3 length: 17 residues. Looked up from germline, CDR1 is LGHDT and CDR2 is YNNKEL (reference sequence). CDR3 protein: CASSQDVTPGRNQPQHF. The CDR3 nucleotides read TGTGCCAGCAGCCAAGATGTTACCCCGGGGCGCAATCAGCCCCAGCATTTT.

The sample holds a few counts of this clonotype. This chain connects TRBV2 to TRBJ2-3; 9 nucleotides agree with TRBD2. Germline CDR1 SNHLY, CDR2 FYNNEI. The CDR3 spans 16 residues. V lost 2 bases to trimming and J lost 2 bases; unmatched junction nucleotides: 5. The CDR3 sequence is CASSERAGGYTDTQYF. The CDR3 DNA is TGTGCCAGCAGTGAAAGGGCGGGGGGGTACACAGATACGCAGTATTTT.

This clonotype was counted at least ten times. This rearrangement joins TRBV20-1 to TRBJ1-1; D call uncertain. The CDR3 is 12 amino acids. V dropped 5 bases and J dropped 2 bases, with 9 bases sitting between them. Germline lookup yields CDR1 DFQATT and CDR2 SNEGSKA (reference sequence). Here the CDR3 DNA reads TGCAGTGCTGGTCAGGTTAACACTGAAGCTTTCTTT. Its translation: CSAGQVNTEAFF.

This chain joins TRBV6-5 and TRBJ1-1; maybe TRBD1 (5 bases). The V end was cut by 0 bases, the J end by 3 bases, with 14 bases between. CDR1 and CDR2 (germline): MNHEY, SVGAGI. This CDR3 has 16 amino acids. The chain's CDR3 is CASSYSMGERYTEAFF. In DNA, the CDR3 is TGTGCCAGCAGTTACTCGATGGGGGAGCGGTACACTGAAGCTTTCTTT.

Many counts were recorded for this clonotype. Here the CDR3 reads CASSPRGGGGNYGYTF. The CDR3 DNA sequence: TGTGCCAGCAGTCCCCGTGGAGGTGGCGGCAACTATGGCTACACCTTC. V usage is TRBV6-2 or TRBV6-3 and J usage is TRBJ1-2; D not certain. V dropped 5 bases and J dropped 2 bases, with 18 bases sitting between them. From germline, CDR1 is MNHEY and CDR2 SVGEGT. This CDR3 spans 16 amino acids.

The chain joins TRBV6-1 to TRBJ2-5, with a weak D call TRBD2 (6 bases). This CDR3 region has 14 residues. Trimming stripped 5 bases from V and 3 bases from J, with 13 bases between. Germline-derived CDR1 and CDR2 are MNHNS and SASEGT. The CDR3 is CASSQWGGKETQYF. The CDR3 region has the DNA TGTGCCAGCAGTCAGTGGGGCGGGAAAGAGACCCAGTACTTC.

This chain connects TRBV12-5 to TRBJ1-2; TRBD1 is a possible D gene (6 bases). Germline CDR1 reads LGHNT; CDR2 reads FRNRAP. Trimming cost V 0 bases and J 3 bases, with 11 bases left between them. CDR3 length: 15 residues. The CDR3 protein is CASGLVQGGYYGYTF. CDR3 bases: TGTGCTAGTGGTTTGGTACAGGGCGGGTACTATGGCTACACCTTC.

This clonotype showed up many times. The chain uses TRBV25-1 and TRBJ1-1; TRBD1 agrees at 8 bases. The CDR3 has 14 amino acids. With V trimmed by 3 bases and J by 7 bases, 7 bases remained unmatched. CDR1 MGHDK and CDR2 SYGVNS come from the germline V gene. CDR3 DNA sequence: TGTGCCAGCAGTGACCCGACAGGGGCAGGTGAAGCTTTCTTT. Translated: CASSDPTGAGEAFF.

The V call is TRBV20-1, the J call TRBJ2-7; TRBD2 matches 8 bases. V trimming: 0 bases; J trimming: 3 bases; junction bases outside the gene matches: 7. This CDR3 is 15 amino acids long. Per germline, CDR1 DFQATT and CDR2 SNEGSKA (reference sequence). The CDR3 region has the DNA TGCAGTGCTAGAGATCGAGCGGGAGTTCTCTACGAGCAGTACTTC. It specifies CSARDRAGVLYEQYF.

This clonotype was observed a handful of times. The CDR3 DNA reads TGTGCCAGCAGTGAAAGGGGAGGGGCCTACGAGCAGTACTTC. Translated, it gives CASSERGGAYEQYF. The V and J genes are TRBV25-1 and TRBJ2-7; 7 positions match TRBD2. Germline V CDR1 and CDR2: MGHDK, SYGVNS. This CDR3 spans 14 amino acids. Trimming took 2 bases from V and 2 from J; bases not matched to a gene: 3.

The chain employs TRBV19 and TRBJ2-5, with TRBD1 as a possible D gene (5 bases). V lost 0 bases, J lost 1 base, and 15 bases lay in between. The germline CDR1 and CDR2 sequences are LNHDA and SQIVND (reference sequence). The CDR3 runs 17 residues. Here the CDR3 DNA reads TGTGCCAGTAGTATAGATTACGGAACAGGCATCCAAGAGACCCAGTACTTC. Protein product: CASSIDYGTGIQETQYF.